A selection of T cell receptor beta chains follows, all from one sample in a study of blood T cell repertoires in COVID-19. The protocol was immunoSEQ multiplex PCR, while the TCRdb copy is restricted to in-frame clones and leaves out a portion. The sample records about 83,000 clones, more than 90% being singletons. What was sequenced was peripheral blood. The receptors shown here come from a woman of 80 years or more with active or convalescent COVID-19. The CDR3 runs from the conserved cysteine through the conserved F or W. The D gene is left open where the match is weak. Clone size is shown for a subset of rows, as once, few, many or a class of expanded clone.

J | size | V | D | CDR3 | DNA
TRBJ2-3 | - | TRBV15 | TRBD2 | CATSRDKISGGAADTQYF | TGTGCCACCAGCAGAGATAAAATAAGCGGGGGGGCCGCAGATACGCAGTATTTT
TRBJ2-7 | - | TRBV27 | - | CASSLGRGYEQYF | TGTGCCAGCAGTTTAGGCAGGGGCTACGAGCAGTACTTC
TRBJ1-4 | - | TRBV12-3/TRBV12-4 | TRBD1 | CASRLQGFEKLFF | TGTGCCAGCAGACTACAGGGGTTTGAAAAACTGTTTTTT
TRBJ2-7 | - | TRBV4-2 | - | CASSQDTASSYEQYF | TGTGCCAGCAGCCAAGATACGGCTAGCTCCTACGAGCAGTACTTC
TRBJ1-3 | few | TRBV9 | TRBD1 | CASSVEGQGGNTIYF | TGTGCCAGCAGCGTAGAAGGACAGGGTGGAAACACCATATATTTT
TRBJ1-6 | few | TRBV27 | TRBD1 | CASSEDRGNSPLHF | TGTGCCAGCAGTGAAGACAGGGGCAATTCACCCCTCCACTTT
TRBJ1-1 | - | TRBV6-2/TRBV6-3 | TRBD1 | CASSSDRGRVWDTEAFF | TGTGCCAGCAGCTCAGACAGGGGGCGCGTCTGGGACACTGAAGCTTTCTTT
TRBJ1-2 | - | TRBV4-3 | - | CASSQDTVRRERGGYTF | TGCGCCAGCAGCCAAGATACGGTCCGGAGGGAACGGGGCGGCTACACCTTC
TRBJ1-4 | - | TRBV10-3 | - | CAISESARTEGKLFF | TGTGCCATCAGTGAGTCGGCGAGAACGGAGGGAAAACTGTTTTTT
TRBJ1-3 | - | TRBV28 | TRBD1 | CASSTPGTGGNTIYF | TGTGCCAGCAGTACACCCGGGACAGGTGGAAACACCATATATTTT
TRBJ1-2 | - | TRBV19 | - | CASSLGQQHYGYTF | TGTGCCAGTAGTTTAGGACAGCAGCACTATGGCTACACCTTC
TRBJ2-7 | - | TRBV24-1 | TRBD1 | CATSDEQGAGYEQYF | TGTGCCACCAGTGATGAACAGGGGGCTGGATACGAGCAGTACTTC
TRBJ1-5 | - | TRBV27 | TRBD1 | CASSPETGRQPQHF | TGTGCCAGCAGTCCGGAGACAGGGCGGCAGCCCCAGCATTTT
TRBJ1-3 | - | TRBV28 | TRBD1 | CASREQGAKNTIYF | TGTGCCAGCAGGGAACAGGGGGCGAAAAACACCATATATTTT
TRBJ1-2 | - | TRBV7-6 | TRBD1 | CASSSLTGEHYGYTF | TGTGCCAGCAGCTCTTTGACAGGGGAACACTATGGCTACACCTTC
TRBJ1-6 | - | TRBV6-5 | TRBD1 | CASSLGRTGNSPLHF | TGTGCCAGCAGTCTGGGGAGGACAGGGAATTCACCCCTCCACTTT
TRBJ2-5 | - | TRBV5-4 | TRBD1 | CASSSPGQGGETQYF | TGTGCCAGCAGCTCGCCGGGACAGGGAGGGGAGACCCAGTACTTC
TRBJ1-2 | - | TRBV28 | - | CASSPGTSYGYTF | TGTGCCAGCAGCCCAGGCACGAGCTATGGCTACACCTTC
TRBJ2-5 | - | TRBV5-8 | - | CASSLTGRWEETQYF | TGTGCCAGCAGCCTAACAGGGAGATGGGAAGAGACCCAGTACTTC
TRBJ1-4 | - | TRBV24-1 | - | CATSAGQSTNEKLFF | TGTGCCACCAGTGCAGGCCAGTCGACTAATGAAAAACTGTTTTTT
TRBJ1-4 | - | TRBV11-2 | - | CASSLGGNEKLFF | TGTGCCAGCAGCTTAGGAGGAAATGAAAAACTGTTTTTT
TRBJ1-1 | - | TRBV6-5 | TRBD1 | CASSSFGTGNTEAFF | TGTGCCAGCAGTTCATTCGGGACAGGGAACACTGAAGCTTTCTTT
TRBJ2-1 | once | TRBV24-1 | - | CATSDPIGGGGYTYNEQFF | TGTGCCACCAGTGACCCCATTGGTGGAGGGGGCTATACGTACAATGAGCAGTTCTTC
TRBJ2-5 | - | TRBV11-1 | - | CASSATGYQETQYF | TGTGCCAGCAGCGCTACAGGATACCAAGAGACCCAGTACTTC
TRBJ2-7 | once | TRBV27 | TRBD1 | CASRGTADQEQYF | TGTGCCAGCAGGGGGACAGCTGATCAGGAGCAGTACTTC
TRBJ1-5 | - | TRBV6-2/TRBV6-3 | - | CASSFHLQGGGNQPQHF | TGTGCCAGCAGTTTCCACCTACAGGGCGGCGGCAATCAGCCCCAGCATTTT
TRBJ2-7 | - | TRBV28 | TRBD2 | CASSPGTAQGGRDEQYF | TGTGCCAGCAGCCCCGGGACGGCCCAAGGCGGGAGGGACGAGCAGTACTTC
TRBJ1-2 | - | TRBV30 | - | CALGAVANYGYTF | TGTGCCCTTGGGGCGGTAGCTAACTATGGCTACACCTTC
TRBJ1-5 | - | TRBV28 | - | CASSEGVQPQHF | TGTGCCAGCAGCGAGGGAGTGCAGCCCCAGCATTTT
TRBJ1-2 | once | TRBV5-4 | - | CASSLPRQGNYGYTF | TGTGCCAGCAGCTTGCCGAGGCAGGGAAACTATGGCTACACCTTC
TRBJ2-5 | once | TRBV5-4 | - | CASSLGRDSEETQYF | TGTGCCAGCAGCTTGGGGAGGGACAGCGAAGAGACCCAGTACTTC
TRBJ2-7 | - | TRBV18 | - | CASSPEMGQAYEQYF | TGTGCCAGCTCACCAGAGATGGGACAAGCCTACGAGCAGTACTTC
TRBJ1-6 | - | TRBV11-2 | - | CASSLVPTAGKNSPLHF | TGTGCCAGCAGCTTAGTCCCCACGGCAGGGAAGAATTCACCCCTCCACTTT
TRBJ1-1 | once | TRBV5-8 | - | CASTLGHLNTEAFF | TGTGCCAGCACCCTGGGACACTTGAACACTGAAGCTTTCTTT
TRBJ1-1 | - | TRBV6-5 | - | CASTPAGLGAFF | TGTGCCAGCACCCCGGCGGGGTTAGGAGCTTTCTTT
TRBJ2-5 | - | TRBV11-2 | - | CASSLAGTTQYF | TGTGCCAGCAGCTTAGCCGGTACGACCCAGTACTTC
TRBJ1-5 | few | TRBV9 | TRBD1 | CASSDGQVGQPQHF | TGTGCCAGCAGCGATGGACAGGTCGGACAGCCCCAGCATTTT
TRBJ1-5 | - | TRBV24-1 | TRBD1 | CATSDRGIQPQHF | TGTGCCACCAGTGACAGGGGGATTCAGCCCCAGCATTTT
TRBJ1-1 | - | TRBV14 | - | CASSQVRWYGTEAFF | TGTGCCAGCAGCCAAGTTCGGTGGTATGGCACTGAAGCTTTCTTT
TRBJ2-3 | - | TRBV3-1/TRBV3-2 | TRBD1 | CASSPWVGGRTDTQYF | TGTGCCAGCAGCCCCTGGGTAGGGGGCCGCACAGATACGCAGTATTTT
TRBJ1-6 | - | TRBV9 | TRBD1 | CASSATGGWNSPLHF | TGTGCCAGCAGCGCGACAGGGGGCTGGAATTCACCCCTCCACTTT
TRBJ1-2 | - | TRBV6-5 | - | CASFRGGRGYTF | TGTGCCAGCTTCAGGGGAGGGCGGGGCTACACCTTC
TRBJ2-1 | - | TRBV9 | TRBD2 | CASSPRTSRNEQFF | TGTGCCAGCAGCCCCCGGACTAGCCGCAATGAGCAGTTCTTC
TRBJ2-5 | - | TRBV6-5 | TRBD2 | CASSYIGGGNQETQYF | TGTGCCAGCAGTTACATCGGGGGGGGCAACCAAGAGACCCAGTACTTC
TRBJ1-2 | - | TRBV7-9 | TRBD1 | CASSSSYPGTGKKGYGYTF | TGTGCCAGCAGCTCCTCCTATCCCGGGACAGGGAAGAAAGGCTATGGCTACACCTTC
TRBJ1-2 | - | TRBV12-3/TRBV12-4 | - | CASAGAGYTF | TGTGCCAGCGCTGGGGCTGGCTACACCTTC
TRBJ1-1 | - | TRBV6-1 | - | CASSDFGRGGAEAFF | TGTGCCAGCAGTGATTTTGGCCGCGGGGGCGCTGAAGCTTTCTTT
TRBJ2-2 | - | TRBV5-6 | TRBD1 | CASSPGTGTGELFF | TGTGCCAGCAGCCCGGGGACAGGGACCGGGGAGCTGTTTTTT
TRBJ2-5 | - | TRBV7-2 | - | CASSFGGQQETQYF | TGTGCCAGCAGCTTTGGGGGACAACAAGAGACCCAGTACTTC
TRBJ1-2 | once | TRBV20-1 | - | CSARDPRGYTF | TGCAGTGCTAGAGACCCGAGGGGCTACACCTTC
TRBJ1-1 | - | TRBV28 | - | CASSQPTENTEAFF | TGTGCCAGCAGCCAGCCGACAGAGAACACTGAAGCTTTCTTT
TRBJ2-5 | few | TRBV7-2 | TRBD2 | CASSLAGPKETQYF | TGTGCCAGCAGCCTAGCGGGGCCGAAAGAGACCCAGTACTTC
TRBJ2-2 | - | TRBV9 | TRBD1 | CASSGQTGKDTGELFF | TGTGCCAGCAGCGGGCAGACAGGGAAAGACACCGGGGAGCTGTTTTTT
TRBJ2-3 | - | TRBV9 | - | CASSVNQGGTDTQYF | TGTGCCAGCAGCGTCAATCAAGGGGGCACAGATACGCAGTATTTT
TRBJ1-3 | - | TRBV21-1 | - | CASILGAMSSGNTIYF | TGTGCCAGCATCTTGGGGGCGATGAGCTCTGGAAACACCATATATTTT
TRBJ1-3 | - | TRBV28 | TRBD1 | CASSPGTASGNTIYF | TGTGCCAGCAGCCCTGGGACAGCCTCTGGAAACACCATATATTTT
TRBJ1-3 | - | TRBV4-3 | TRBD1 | CASSQDARTGGAGNTIYF | TGCGCCAGCAGCCAAGATGCCAGGACAGGGGGCGCTGGAAACACCATATATTTT
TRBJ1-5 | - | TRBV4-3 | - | CASSQQQGLGEPQHF | TGCGCCAGCAGCCAGCAACAGGGCCTAGGGGAGCCCCAGCATTTT
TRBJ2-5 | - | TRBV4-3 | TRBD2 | CASSQEFPRLAGGKETQYF | TGCGCCAGCAGCCAAGAATTCCCACGACTAGCGGGGGGGAAAGAGACCCAGTACTTC